Listed here is a single T cell receptor beta chain. This specimen belongs to a study of cytomegalovirus exposure and HLA in healthy donors. PCR was performed using 60 Vbeta and 13 Jbeta primers. Sequencing was performed with immunoSEQ multiplex PCR; in TCRdb, only in-frame clones are kept and a portion is missing. Of around 130,000 clones detected, about three quarters appear once; the ten largest clones hold about 1.5%. V dropped 0 bases and J dropped 8 bases, with 17 bases sitting between them. CDR3 length equals 16 residues. Looked up from germline, CDR1 is MNHEY and CDR2 is SVGAGI. This clonotype was obtained from a woman aged 25 to 39 in good health and CMV-seronegative. The sample taken for sequencing was PBMCs. V usage is TRBV6-5 and J usage is TRBJ1-3; maybe TRBD1 (5 bases). The CDR3 here is CASSYSTGAGRDTIYF. CDR3 bases: TGTGCCAGCAGTTACTCGACCGGGGCTGGGAGGGACACCATATATTTT.